This T cell receptor (beta chain) was sequenced in a study of cytomegalovirus exposure and HLA in healthy donors. Study results and caveats: Listed as cytomegalovirus-associated were over 150 TCR beta chains.

The V gene lost 1 base and the J gene lost 5 bases, with 2 bases spanning the gap. This CDR3 comprises 11 residues. Germline V CDR1 and CDR2: LNHDA, SQIVND (reference sequence). This table comes from immunoSEQ multiplex PCR, and its TCRdb copy is limited to in-frame clones, with some not included. The sample lists about 68,000 clones; roughly 96% were seen once. In regard to this clone: What it recognizes is unknown.

This chain connects TRBV19 to TRBJ1-1, with unresolved D. This clonotype originated in a man aged 18 to 30 in good health and CMV-seronegative. The sequenced material came from PBMCs. The CDR3 DNA sequence: TGTGCCAGTAGTATAGCTACTGAAGCTTTCTTT. The encoded protein is CASSIATEAFF. Filled out from reference TRBV19 and TRBJ1-1, the complete variable domain reads DGGITQSPKYLFRKEGQNVTLSCEQNLNHDAMYWYRQDPGQGLRLIYYSQIVNDFQKGDIAEGYSVSREKKESFPLTVTSAQKNPTAFYLCASSIATEAFFGQGTRLTVV.